This T cell receptor (beta chain) was sequenced during a study of spatial heterogeneity in lung cancer (dated by TCRdb to between 2018 and 2021). General notes on the study: Beta-chain transcripts were consistently detected in greater numbers than alpha-chain transcripts, which likely reflects a higher abundance of beta-chain transcripts. In the raw uncorrected reads, each unique combination of TCR and UMI appeared on average more than ten times. In non-small cell lung cancer, the study quantitatively compared TCR alpha and beta repertoires across several tumor regions, matched nontumor lung, and blood. The study linked features of the TCR repertoire to counts of nonsynonymous mutations, which were determined by whole-exome sequencing of tumor tissue. Both alpha and beta chains were TCR-sequenced in roughly 200 tumor regions, around 64 matched nontumor lung samples and some 56 PBMC samples obtained at surgery.

According to the study, the label for this sample's time point signals: sample taken at primary tumor resection. The donors were 65 to 90 patients from the lung TRACERx cohort who had early-stage, untreated non-small cell lung cancer. Without any cell sorting, TCR sequencing was performed on whole RNA extracted either from tumor and nontumor lung tissue or from cryopreserved PBMC samples. Only patients with enough RNA available from two or more tumor regions were chosen for TCR sequencing. Libraries were constructed by 5' RACE. TCRdb lists the instrument as NextSeq 500. To allow correction of PCR and sequencing errors, the TCR library protocol tagged every TCR cDNA molecule with a unique molecular identifier. Per the authors' processing: TCR identification, UMI-based error correction and CDR3 extraction were performed with Decombinator tools. TCRs above a frequency of 2 per 1,000, corresponding to the top 1% of the tumor frequency distribution, were defined as expanded. Each repertoire was subsampled 100 times to 5,000 TCRs, after which Renyi diversity was computed with the R vegan package. CDR3 similarity networks were built from amino acid triplet string-kernel similarity, with CDR3s being connected when pairwise similarity was above 0.82. The public sequencing data were trimmed at Q25 with fastp and processed into clonotypes with MiXCR by TCRdb, which kept only in-frame beta chains. Identical CDR3 protein sequences are pooled into one entry, listed with their most common genes and DNA. Clone size and V and J calls follow TCRdb, not the original study. The sample table holds 25,000 or so distinct CDR3 sequences, of which around 5.1% were seen once. The ten biggest clones cover roughly 5.2% of the sample.

Study-wide conclusions, independent of this receptor: Ubiquitous expanded tumor TCRs were found in blood more often at tumor resection than at routine follow-up. Additional single-cell paired TCR alpha and beta sequencing was considered necessary to confirm, at a functional level, the hypothesis that regional TCRs recognize regional mutations.

The CDR3 has 12 amino acids, counting the end cysteine and phenylalanine. Only the CDR3 portion is preserved as DNA: 36 bases, with reading frame beginning at the first base. V sheds 5 bases and J sheds 2 bases, leaving 6 bases between their ends. The germline V gene yields SGHRS for CDR1 and YFSETQ for CDR2. About this clonotype itself: It has no known antigen specificity. Base qualities are not provided; no much larger clone lies one nucleotide away.

The receptor was isolated from a male donor with early-stage non-small cell lung cancer. Sequencing was performed on PBMCs, taken at surgery. In this chain, TRBV5-1 is recombined with TRBJ2-3; a tentative D call is TRBD2 (5 bases match). The sequence in DNA is TGCGCCAGCAGGACTAACACAGATACGCAGTATTTT. Translated, it gives CASRTNTDTQYF.